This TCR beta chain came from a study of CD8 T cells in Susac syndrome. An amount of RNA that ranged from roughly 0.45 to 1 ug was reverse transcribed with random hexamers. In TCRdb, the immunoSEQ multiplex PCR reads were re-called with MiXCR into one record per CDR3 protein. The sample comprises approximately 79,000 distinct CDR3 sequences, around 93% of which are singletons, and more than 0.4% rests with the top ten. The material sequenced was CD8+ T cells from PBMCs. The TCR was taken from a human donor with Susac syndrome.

The CDR3 sequence: CAWSMGGGADNEKLFF. The CDR3 DNA sequence: TGTGCCTGGAGTATGGGAGGGGGCGCGGATAATGAAAAACTGTTTTTT. The chain carries TRBV30 and TRBJ1-4; 7 nucleotides align to TRBD1. Trimming took 2 bases from V and 4 from J; bases not matched to a gene: 10. The germline CDR1 and CDR2 sequences are GTSNPN and SVGIG (reference sequence). This CDR3 has 16 amino acids. Full variable domain (remainder filled in from reference TRBV30 and TRBJ1-4): SQTIHQWPATLVQPVGSPLSLECTVEGTSNPNLYWYRQAAGRGLQLLFYSVGIGQISSEVPQNLSASRPQDRQFILSSKKLLLSDSGFYLCAWSMGGGADNEKLFFGSGTQLSVL.